The rows below give T cell receptor beta chains drawn from one sample of a study of metastatic and nonmetastatic thyroid tumors. TCRdb reprocessed the PCR reads via MiXCR. Altogether about 14,000 clones are present, less than 30% being singletons, with the ten largest covering 3.6%. The sequenced material came from blood. These receptors were obtained from a female donor with papillary thyroid cancer or a benign thyroid nodule (not recorded which). Some clones in this sample may be carry-over from other donors' samples. Both conserved end residues are part of each CDR3. D genes are given only for firm matches. Some rows have no size entry. The others give once, few or many, or a class for an expanded clone.

medium-sized,TRBD1,TRBJ1-6,TRBV6-1,TGTGCCAGCAGTCCGCAGGGACAGGGCGTTTCACCCCTCCACTTT,CASSPQGQGVSPLHF
NA,NA,TRBJ2-5,TRBV7-9,TGTGCCAGCATCTTAATAAGGGGCATGCTGGAGACCCAGTACTTC,CASILIRGMLETQYF
NA,NA,TRBJ1-1,TRBV3-1,TGTGCCAGCAGTGCATGGGGGGGGAACACTGAAGCTTTCTTT,CASSAWGGNTEAFF
medium-sized,TRBD1,TRBJ1-1,TRBV28,TGTGCCAGCAGTTTATCCCCCAGGGGGGCTGAAGCTTTCTTT,CASSLSPRGAEAFF
many,NA,TRBJ2-6,TRBV3-1,TGTGCCAGCAGCCAAGATCATTCGGGGGCCAACGTCCTGACTTTC,CASSQDHSGANVLTF
NA,NA,TRBJ1-2,TRBV5-5,TGTGCCAGCGGCTTGGCCAGGGACCCTAGGTGCTACACCTTC,CASGLARDPRCYTF
NA,TRBD1,TRBJ1-1,TRBV27,TGTGCCAGCAGTTTAACCAGGGGGCTTTTGAATGAAGCTTTCTTT,CASSLTRGLLNEAFF
many,NA,TRBJ1-4,TRBV18,TGTGCCAGCTCACCAGGGGGGAACGGCGAAAAACTGTTTTTT,CASSPGGNGEKLFF
many,TRBD1,TRBJ2-3,TRBV20-1,TGCAGTGCTAGAGATCAGGGGGTAACAGATACGCAGTATTTT,CSARDQGVTDTQYF
few,TRBD1,TRBJ1-2,TRBV28,TGTGCCAGCAGTTCACAGGGGGCGCGGAGATATGGCTACACCTTC,CASSSQGARRYGYTF
many,TRBD1,TRBJ1-1,TRBV20-1,TGCAGTGCTAGCAGGGCAGGGGGAGGGGTGAACACTGAAGCTTTCTTT,CSASRAGGGVNTEAFF
many,NA,TRBJ1-5,TRBV7-9,TGTGCCAGCAGCTTAGACCCTTTTTCTCAGCCCCAGCATTTT,CASSLDPFSQPQHF
medium-sized,NA,TRBJ2-1,TRBV12-3/TRBV12-4,TGTGCCAGCCGTTTCGGGGCGGGACCATGGGGGAGAAATGAGCAGTTCTTC,CASRFGAGPWGRNEQFF
many,TRBD1,TRBJ2-1,TRBV4-2,TGTGCCAGCAGCGCCCCGGTTGGGGGACAGGCGCTCAATGAGCAGTTCTTC,CASSAPVGGQALNEQFF
NA,TRBD2,TRBJ2-1,TRBV11-2,TGTGCCAGCAGACGTTTAGTGCTAGCGGGAGGGCATGAGCAGTTCTTC,CASRRLVLAGGHEQFF
NA,NA,TRBJ2-3,TRBV30,TGTGCCTGGAGTTCTCCCATGACAGATACGCAGTATTTT,CAWSSPMTDTQYF
NA,TRBD2,TRBJ2-2,TRBV20-1,TGCAGTGCTAGAGATAGCGTACGGCTAGCGGGAGCCTGGCGGGGAGGGGAGCTGTTTTTT,CSARDSVRLAGAWRGGELFF
NA,NA,TRBJ1-2,TRBV28,TGTGCCAGCAGCCCAATGTCCTTCAGTCCGAATAACTATGGCTACACCTTC,CASSPMSFSPNNYGYTF
many,NA,TRBJ1-5,TRBV20-1,TGCAGTGCAACTTCTCGGGGGGCTGGGAATCAGCCCCAGCATTTT,CSATSRGAGNQPQHF
medium-sized,TRBD1,TRBJ1-2,TRBV28,TGTGCCAGCAGTTCCCAACAGGGGGTGGGCGGCTACACCTTC,CASSSQQGVGGYTF
few,NA,TRBJ2-3,TRBV6-1,TGTGCCAGCAGTGAAATAGAGACAGATACGCAGTATTTT,CASSEIETDTQYF
NA,TRBD1,TRBJ2-1,TRBV6-1,TGTGCCAGCAGTAGGACAGGGGGTAGCGATGAGCAGTTCTTC,CASSRTGGSDEQFF
NA,NA,TRBJ1-1,TRBV6-1,TGTGCCAGCAGTGACCTTAGGCTGGGGGGAGCCACTGAAGCTTTCTTT,CASSDLRLGGATEAFF
NA,NA,TRBJ1-2,TRBV7-3,TGTGCCAGCAGCTTAACTGGGGACTATGGCTACACCTTC,CASSLTGDYGYTF
many,NA,TRBJ1-1,TRBV19,TGTGCCAGTAGTCTAGATCTGAACACTGAAGCTTTCTTT,CASSLDLNTEAFF